The 12 T cell receptor beta chains listed next were all sequenced from one sample in a study of shared clonotypes between healthy human individuals. TCRdb keeps only in-frame clones here, not all; method: immunoSEQ multiplex PCR. This sample has roughly 2 million clones; around 95% occur once, and the top ten carry more than 0.1%. The sequencing input was naive CD4+ T cells sorted from blood. Subset given: CD45RA+ positively selected. These receptors all come from a man younger than 30 in good health.

V usage is TRBV6-6 and J usage is TRBJ1-2, with a weak D call TRBD1 (6 bases). The germline V gene has CDR1 MNHNY and CDR2 SVGAGI (reference sequence). The V end was cut by 4 bases, the J end by 5 bases, with 14 bases between. This CDR3 spans 14 amino acids. CDR3 protein: CASSSQQGSYGYTF. DNA of the CDR3: TGTGCCAGCAGTTCCCAACAGGGTTCTTATGGCTACACCTTC.

In its sample, this clone was seen once. The CDR3 here is CASSLARTSGRNEQYF. CDR3 sequence (DNA): TGTGCCAGCAGCTTAGCCCGGACTAGCGGGAGGAACGAGCAGTACTTC. The rearrangement joins TRBV7-2 to TRBJ2-7, with 14 bases aligning to TRBD2. Per the germline V gene, CDR1 is SGHTA and CDR2 is FQGNSA. J was trimmed by 5 bases and V by 0 bases; bases with no gene match: 3. The CDR3 is 16 amino acids.

With respect to this clone: The sample has other DNA sequences that encode this CDR3 too. The CDR3 loop is CASSSGLAGGTDTQYF. Here the CDR3 DNA reads TGTGCCAGCAGCTCTGGACTAGCGGGAGGCACAGATACGCAGTATTTT. This rearrangement joins TRBV11-2 to TRBJ2-3; TRBD2 aligns across 13 bases. Losses at the gene ends were 4 bases for V and 1 base for J; bases not matched to a gene: 2. Germline V lookup: CDR1 SGHAT, CDR2 FQNNGV. This CDR3 spans 16 amino acids. The whole variable domain, remainder taken from reference TRBV11-2 and TRBJ2-3, is EAGVAQSPRYKIIEKRQSVAFWCNPISGHATLYWYQQILGQGPKLLIQFQNNGVVDDSQLPKDRFSAERLKGVDSTLKIQPAKLEDSAVYLCASSSGLAGGTDTQYFGPGTRLTVL.

The V call is TRBV5-1, the J call TRBJ2-3; 11 bases agree with TRBD2. Unmatched junction bases numbered 8, after V lost 0 bases and J lost 14 bases. This CDR3 contains 14 residues. Germline CDR1 reads SGHRS; CDR2 reads YFSETQ. CDR3 bases: TGCGCCAGCAGCTTGGGTACTAGCGGGAGATGGTCGTATTTT. As protein: CASSLGTSGRWSYF.

The chain uses TRBV6-1 and TRBJ2-2, with 7 bases identical to TRBD1. Germline V lookup: CDR1 MNHNS, CDR2 SASEGT. Trimming cost V 4 bases and J 0 bases; bases outside gene matches: 5. This CDR3 has 16 residues. The CDR3 nucleotides read TGTGCCAGCAGTGCAAGGACAGGTTCGAACACCGGGGAGCTGTTTTTT. Amino acids: CASSARTGSNTGELFF.

CDR3 in amino acids: CASRLSGGHNEQFF. In DNA form, the CDR3 reads TGTGCCAGCAGGCTTAGCGGGGGACACAATGAGCAGTTCTTC. V gene TRBV5-6 combines with J gene TRBJ2-1, with 9 bases aligning to TRBD2. The germline gives CDR1 SGHDT, CDR2 YYEEEE. The V segment lost 5 bases and the J segment 5 bases; nucleotides outside the gene matches: 5. The CDR3 loop spans 14 amino acids.

The chain links TRBV11-2 to TRBJ1-5, with D hard to call. This CDR3 region has 12 residues. V was clipped by 5 bases and J by 8 bases, with 10 bases between them. The V gene's germline CDR1 is SGHAT and CDR2 FQNNGV. The CDR3 bases are TGTGCCAGCAGCGTGAACCTTGAGCCCCAGCATTTT. This codes for CASSVNLEPQHF.

The chain employs TRBV28 and TRBJ1-2; D perhaps matches TRBD1 (5 bases). Germline loops: CDR1 MDHEN, CDR2 SYDVKM. This CDR3 has 11 amino acids. The V and J ends lost 8 bases and 7 bases respectively, with 11 bases between them. The CDR3: CASLRDRGYTF. CDR3 nucleotide sequence: TGTGCCAGCCTCAGGGACCGTGGCTACACCTTC.

The chain joins TRBV19 to TRBJ2-6; 11 positions match TRBD2. The CDR3 is 20 amino acids. The trim removed 4 bases at V and 4 bases at J, leaving 15 bases unmatched. The germline V gene has CDR1 LNHDA and CDR2 SQIVND (reference sequence). The CDR3 loop is CASSTKGLAEFFRGANVLTF. The CDR3, as DNA: TGTGCCAGTAGTACCAAGGGACTAGCGGAATTCTTTAGAGGGGCCAACGTCCTGACTTTC.

For this clone: The same CDR3 also results from other DNA sequences found in this sample. The V gene is TRBV11-2, the J gene TRBJ2-5; 7 nucleotides agree with TRBD1. Germline V gene lookup returns CDR1 SGHAT and CDR2 FQNNGV. This CDR3 comprises 15 residues. V shed 5 bases and J 0 bases; nucleotides not matched to a gene: 6. This chain's CDR3 is CASSRQGSYQETQYF. The CDR3 nucleotides are TGTGCCAGCAGCCGACAGGGCTCGTACCAAGAGACCCAGTACTTC.

The chain joins TRBV7-2 to TRBJ1-1; D uncertain. There are 15 residues in the CDR3. CDR1 and CDR2 from the germline V gene are SGHTA and FQGNSA. Deletions cut 2 bases from V and 4 bases from J, with 14 bases between. CDR3: CASSLRFQEGTEAFF. The CDR3 DNA reads as TGTGCCAGCAGCTTACGCTTTCAGGAGGGCACTGAAGCTTTCTTT.

The chain carries TRBV6-5 and TRBJ2-1; TRBD1 is a possible D gene (5 bases). This CDR3 comprises 11 residues. With 5 bases removed from V and 9 bases from J, the gap between germline ends came to 8 bases. The germline V gene encodes CDR1 MNHEY and CDR2 SVGAGI. The CDR3 DNA is TGTGCCAGCAGTCAGGGCACTGAGCAGTTCTTC. Encoded protein: CASSQGTEQFF.